Sequencing of this TCR beta chain was carried out in a study of blood T cell repertoires in COVID-19. Background on the study: Whether acute or convalescent, the COVID-19 samples came from the United States, Italy and Spain. T cells, B-cell-depleted T cells, or PBMCs supplied cDNA or gDNA.

This clone was detected once. The germline V gene has CDR1 SGHNT and CDR2 YYREEE (reference sequence). The V gene end was trimmed by 2 bases and the J gene end by 3 bases; junction bases not matched to a gene: 3. CDR3 length: 15 residues. Original handling: Reference gene primers were amplified, and this amplification served to estimate nucleated cell counts. Here immunoSEQ multiplex PCR was the method, and the copy in TCRdb shows in-frame clones only, minus some. V and J calls and clone size are as listed in that table; D and trimming were resolved from the DNA. The table records about 40,000 clones, around 76% of them present only once.

This sequence was found in a man older than 75 with acute or convalescent COVID-19. The sample was peripheral blood. The V gene is TRBV5-4, the J gene TRBJ2-2; 8 bases are shared with TRBD2. This chain's CDR3 is CASSLVLADTGELFF. DNA of the CDR3: TGTGCCAGCAGCTTAGTACTAGCGGACACCGGGGAGCTGTTTTTT.